What follows are 12 T cell receptor beta chains derived from one specimen sequenced in a study of high-grade serous ovarian cancer treatment subgroups. The tumor samples were collected prior to definitive surgery or chemotherapy. Some clones are missing from TCRdb's copy, which holds only in-frame ones; the method was immunoSEQ multiplex PCR. The sample yields about 8,000 clones, 62% seen once. Specimen: tumor tissue. These receptors all stem from a human donor with high-grade serous ovarian cancer.

The chain is built from TRBV6-1 and TRBJ1-6; D is unresolved. The CDR3 runs to 14 residues. Germline V gives CDR1 MNHNS, CDR2 SASEGT. Trimming took off 7 bases at V and 7 bases at J, with 14 bases between the two ends. The CDR3: CASTFNSLNSPLHF. Written as DNA, the CDR3 is TGTGCCAGCACTTTCAACAGCCTGAATTCACCCCTCCACTTT.

The chain recombines TRBV28 with TRBJ2-2; tentative D call: TRBD1 (5 bases). The CDR3 runs to 20 residues. V shed 6 bases and J shed 1 base, with 27 bases lying between them. Germline-derived CDR1 and CDR2 are MDHEN and SYDVKM. The CDR3, as DNA: TGTGCCAGCAGAAGTGAAGGGGCATTATCGAATAGGAAGAACACCGGGGAGCTGTTTTTT. It translates to CASRSEGALSNRKNTGELFF. Variable domain in full (rest from reference TRBV28 and TRBJ2-2): DVKVTQSSRYLVKRTGEKVFLECVQDMDHENMFWYRQDPGLGLRLIYFSYDVKMKEKGDIPEGYSVSREKKERFSLILESASTNQTSMYLCASRSEGALSNRKNTGELFFGEGSRLTVL.

The chain has TRBV6-5 and TRBJ2-1; D not certain. CDR1 and CDR2 (germline): MNHEY, SVGAGI. CDR3 length equals 13 residues. V was cut by 0 bases and J by 4 bases, with 4 bases left in between. Written as DNA, the CDR3 is TGTGCCAGCAGTTACTCCAAATACAATGAGCAGTTCTTC. Translating gives CASSYSKYNEQFF.

This CDR3 is CASSKGVNQPQHF. As DNA, the CDR3 is TGTGCCAGTAGTAAGGGGGTAAATCAGCCCCAGCATTTT. The J gene is TRBJ1-5, the V gene TRBV19, with D possibly TRBD1 on 6 matching bases. V was shortened by 4 bases and J by 4 bases, with 8 bases between the two germline ends. Germline-derived CDR1 and CDR2 are LNHDA and SQIVND (reference sequence). The CDR3 extends over 13 amino acids.

The chain uses TRBV6-5 and TRBJ1-2; tentatively, D is TRBD1 (6 bases). CDR3 length: 15 residues. Per the germline V gene, CDR1 is MNHEY and CDR2 is SVGAGI. The ends were cut back, 5 bases at V and 3 bases at J, with 16 bases in the middle. CDR3 loop: CASSPRRGVDYGYTF. The CDR3 nucleotides read TGTGCCAGCAGTCCTCGAAGGGGGGTAGACTATGGCTACACCTTC.

The rearrangement joins TRBV5-1 to TRBJ2-1; D may be TRBD2 (6 bases). Looked up from germline, CDR1 is SGHRS and CDR2 is YFSETQ. This CDR3 has 15 residues. The germline V and J ends were trimmed by 4 bases and 10 bases, with 21 bases remaining between them. CDR3 loop: CASSAGTGPAEEQFF. CDR3 DNA: TGCGCCAGCAGCGCCGGGACTGGCCCCGCTGAGGAGCAGTTCTTC.

This clone occurred once. The chain couples TRBV7-2 to TRBJ1-4; 8 bases line up with TRBD1. Per germline, CDR1 SGHTA and CDR2 FQGNSA. V dropped 5 bases and J dropped 7; count of bases not matched to a gene: 6. There are 14 residues in the CDR3. The CDR3 sequence: CASSARDRSEKLFF. For the CDR3, the DNA is TGTGCCAGCAGCGCGAGGGACAGGAGTGAAAAACTGTTTTTT.

This sequence joins TRBV2 and TRBJ2-7, with TRBD1 matching over 8 bases. Germline V lookup: CDR1 SNHLY, CDR2 FYNNEI. V shed 6 bases and J 5 bases; nucleotides not matched to a gene: 12. This CDR3 region has 15 residues. CDR3 sequence reads: CASSLGQGVNHEQYF. The DNA of the CDR3 is TGTGCCAGCAGCTTAGGACAGGGCGTAAATCACGAGCAGTACTTC. Drawing the rest from reference TRBV2 and TRBJ2-7, the complete variable domain is EPEVTQTPSHQVTQMGQEVILRCVPISNHLYFYWYRQILGQKVEFLVSFYNNEISEKSEIFDDQFSVERPDGSNFTLKIRSTKLEDSAMYFCASSLGQGVNHEQYFGPGTRLTVT.

The chain employs TRBV10-3 and TRBJ2-1; D call uncertain. From germline, CDR1 is ENHRY and CDR2 SYGVKD. The CDR3 consists of 11 residues. The V end lost 5 bases, the J end lost 10 bases, and 9 bases lay between the germline ends. The CDR3 coding sequence is TGTGCCATCAGTTTCGGCAACGAGCAGTTCTTC. Translating it yields CAISFGNEQFF.

The chain joins TRBV11-3 to TRBJ2-2; D is perhaps TRBD1 (5 bases). Trimming took 3 bases from V and 3 from J, leaving 11 bases between them. This CDR3 comprises 15 residues. Germline V gene sequence: CDR1 SGHNT, CDR2 YENEEA. CDR3 sequence reads: CASSFSSGHTGELFF. CDR3 DNA sequence: TGTGCCAGCAGCTTTTCGTCAGGGCACACCGGGGAGCTGTTTTTT.

The chain is built from TRBV5-6 and TRBJ2-1; 9 positions agree with TRBD2. The junction had 7 bases not matched to a gene; V was cut back by 2 bases and J by 4 bases. Looked up from germline, CDR1 is SGHDT and CDR2 is YYEEEE. This CDR3 comprises 16 residues. The CDR3 DNA reads TGTGCCAGCAGCTTACTGGCGGGAGGGCTGTACAATGAGCAGTTCTTC. Encoded protein: CASSLLAGGLYNEQFF.

The gene calls are TRBV7-3 and TRBJ2-6; D is uncertain. Trimming removed 6 bases from V and 4 bases from J, with 10 bases in between. Germline assignment: CDR1 SGHTA and CDR2 FQGTGA. The CDR3 runs to 14 residues. The DNA for the CDR3 is TGTGCCAGCAGTTTCCAACCGGGGGCCAACGTCCTGACTTTC. Translating gives CASSFQPGANVLTF.